Presented here are 8 T cell receptor beta chains from one specimen sequenced in a study of blood T cell repertoires in COVID-19. Libraries were prepared by immunoSEQ multiplex PCR; TCRdb keeps only in-frame clonotypes and omits some of them. The sample has roughly 53,000 clones, approximately 80% seen once; the top ten hold approximately 20%. Sequenced: peripheral blood. Receptors originate from a man between 50 and 59 years old with active or convalescent COVID-19.

V usage is TRBV7-9 and J usage is TRBJ1-2; no reliable D call. The length of the CDR3 is 12 residues. Deletions cut 0 bases from V and 8 bases from J, with 7 bases between. Germline values: CDR1 SEHNR, CDR2 FQNEAQ (reference sequence). The CDR3 sequence: CASSLAGIGYTF. CDR3 in DNA: TGTGCCAGCAGCTTAGCCGGGATCGGCTACACCTTC.

The chain employs TRBV2 and TRBJ2-7; 9 nucleotides line up with TRBD1. The trim removed 6 bases at V and 5 bases at J, leaving 5 bases unmatched. Germline CDR1 SNHLY, CDR2 FYNNEI. The length of the CDR3 is 13 residues. CDR3 in DNA: TGTGCCAGCAGGGGACAGGGATTGAACGAGCAGTACTTC. Its protein is CASRGQGLNEQYF.

This clone came up a few times. The chain employs TRBV29-1 and TRBJ1-2; D gene uncertain. CDR3 length: 14 amino acids. Trimming removed 6 bases at V and 3 bases at J, with 17 bases between. Germline V gene lookup returns CDR1 SQVTM and CDR2 ANQGSEA. CDR3: CSVFQLLSHYGYTF. The CDR3, as DNA: TGCAGCGTATTCCAACTCCTTTCGCACTATGGCTACACCTTC.

The rearrangement links TRBV15 to TRBJ1-1; the match to TRBD1 covers 9 bases. Germline V CDR1 and CDR2: LNHNV, YYDKDF (reference sequence). Losses at the gene ends were 8 bases for V and 5 bases for J; bases not matched to a gene: 3. CDR3 length equals 12 residues. CDR3 amino acids: CATRDRVTEAFF. In nucleotides, the CDR3 is TGTGCCACCCGGGACAGGGTGACTGAAGCTTTCTTT.

The J gene is TRBJ1-4, the V gene TRBV27; D possibly corresponds to TRBD1 (5 bases). Germline V gives CDR1 MNHEY, CDR2 SMNVEV (reference sequence). The CDR3 length is 13 residues. The ends were cut back, 0 bases at V and 9 bases at J, with 8 bases in the middle. The DNA of the CDR3 is TGTGCCAGCAGTTTATCTAGGACACAAAAACTGTTTTTT. It specifies CASSLSRTQKLFF.

The chain combines TRBV19 with TRBJ2-7, with TRBD1 matching 8 bases. The CDR3 is 15 residues long. Germline CDR1 LNHDA, CDR2 SQIVND (reference sequence). J gave up 2 bases and V 6 bases, and 9 bases lay outside the gene matches. CDR3 amino acids: CASRGETGDTYEQYF. In DNA, the CDR3 is TGTGCCAGTAGAGGGGAGACAGGGGATACCTACGAGCAGTACTTC.

In its sample, this clone was seen once. The V and J genes are TRBV18 and TRBJ2-4, with no clear D. Germline V gives CDR1 KGHSH, CDR2 LQKENI. V was cut by 2 bases and J by 5 bases, with 13 bases left in between. The CDR3 is 15 residues long. Written as DNA, the CDR3 is TGTGCCAGCTCACCAGTTGGTGGTCAGGAAAACATTCAGTACTTC. Translated, it gives CASSPVGGQENIQYF. The full variable domain, in which reference TRBV18 and TRBJ2-4 provide the parts outside the CDR3, is NAGVMQNPRHLVRRRGQEARLRCSPMKGHSHVYWYRQLPEEGLKFMVYLQKENIIDESGMPKERFSAEFPKEGPSILRIQQVVRGDSAAYFCASSPVGGQENIQYFGAGTRLSVL.

The chain couples TRBV10-1 to TRBJ1-2, with D possibly being TRBD1 (6 bases). V was clipped by 0 bases and J by 4 bases, with 9 bases between them. The germline V gene encodes CDR1 WNHNN and CDR2 SYGVQD (reference sequence). The CDR3 covers 14 residues. CDR3 in amino acids: CASSESRGPYGYTF. CDR3 DNA sequence: TGCGCCAGCAGTGAGTCCAGGGGCCCCTATGGCTACACCTTC.